This TCR beta chain was observed in a study of blood T cell repertoires in COVID-19. Overall study context: Acute and convalescent COVID-19 specimens originated in the United States, Italy and Spain. Nucleic acid was either cDNA or gDNA, and it came from T cells, B-cell-depleted T cells, or PBMCs.

Original methodology: How many nucleated cells were present was estimated from reference gene primer amplification. Some clones are missing from TCRdb's copy, which holds only in-frame ones; the method was immunoSEQ multiplex PCR. That table furnishes V, J and clone size, whereas the DNA furnished D and trimming. The top ten clones hold about 9.1% of a sample with approximately 260,000 clones, over 75% of them seen once. The length of the CDR3 is 15 residues. Germline-derived CDR1 and CDR2 are SGHTA and FQGNSA. V dropped 1 base and J dropped 4 bases, with 14 bases sitting between them. The source material was peripheral blood. The rearrangement joins TRBV7-2 to TRBJ2-7, with D possibly matching TRBD1 (5 bases). This receptor was obtained from a human donor in a cohort sampled during active COVID-19. CDR3: CASSLGAGNYYEQYF. The CDR3, as DNA: TGTGCCAGCAGCTTAGGGGCAGGGAATTATTACGAGCAGTACTTC.